The rows below give T cell receptor beta chains drawn from one sample of a study of PD-1 blockade in classical Hodgkin lymphoma. The assay was immunoSEQ multiplex PCR, and TCRdb's table has in-frame clones only and misses some. The sample has 20,000 or so clones; roughly 78% are singletons. The sequencing here drew on peripheral blood mononuclear cells (PBMCs), taken before the second cycle of nivolumab. All receptors derive from a human donor with classical Hodgkin lymphoma. The CDR3 runs from the conserved cysteine through the conserved F or W. Fields, in order: V gene, clone size, J gene, D gene, CDR3 protein, CDR3 DNA. D genes are given only for firm matches. Expanded clones get a size class; other rows say once, few or many, or leave the size out.

TRBV6-5	once	TRBJ1-6	.	CASSYSTRLYNSPLHF	TGTGCCAGCAGTTACTCGACGCGGCTATATAATTCACCCCTCCACTTT
TRBV6-5	.	TRBJ2-1	TRBD2	CASTLSGGNYNEQFF	TGTGCCAGCACCCTTAGCGGGGGGAACTACAATGAGCAGTTCTTC
TRBV6-1	.	TRBJ1-4	.	CASTFPGGPAEKLFF	TGTGCCAGCACCTTCCCTGGGGGGCCTGCTGAAAAACTGTTTTTT
TRBV13	.	TRBJ1-3	.	CASTQTPLGLDTIYF	TGTGCCAGCACCCAAACCCCCCTCGGACTCGACACCATATATTTT
TRBV30	.	TRBJ2-7	.	CAWTPFGGAKVYEQYF	TGTGCCTGGACCCCATTCGGAGGGGCAAAGGTATACGAGCAGTACTTC
TRBV6-6	few	TRBJ1-1	.	CASTHGSEAFF	TGTGCCAGCACTCACGGCTCTGAAGCTTTCTTT
TRBV11-2	.	TRBJ1-2	.	CASSKTGLHGYTF	TGTGCCAGCAGCAAAACAGGGCTGCATGGCTACACCTTC
TRBV6-1	.	TRBJ1-3	.	CASSETDGNTIYF	TGTGCCAGCAGTGAAACAGATGGAAACACCATATATTTT
TRBV25-1	.	TRBJ2-7	TRBD1	CASRPDRAPYEQYF	TGTGCCAGCAGACCAGACAGGGCGCCCTACGAGCAGTACTTC
TRBV6-5	.	TRBJ2-1	.	CASRSTALRANEQFF	TGTGCCAGCAGATCCACAGCACTCCGAGCCAATGAGCAGTTCTTC
TRBV7-8	few	TRBJ1-5	TRBD1	CASSSQGSEPQHF	TGTGCCAGCAGCTCACAGGGGAGCGAGCCCCAGCATTTT
TRBV5-6	.	TRBJ1-1	.	CASSLALGTEAFF	TGTGCCAGCAGCTTGGCCCTGGGAACTGAAGCTTTCTTT
TRBV5-6	.	TRBJ1-2	.	CASSLAIRKTLYGYTF	TGTGCCAGCAGCTTGGCCATACGAAAAACCCTCTATGGCTACACCTTC
TRBV11-2	.	TRBJ2-5	.	CASSSSDQETQYF	TGTGCCAGCAGCTCTAGCGACCAAGAGACCCAGTACTTC
TRBV6-6	.	TRBJ2-7	TRBD2	CASSVTSGRDLNEQYF	TGTGCCAGCAGTGTGACTAGCGGGAGGGATCTCAACGAGCAGTACTTC
TRBV7-3	once	TRBJ2-5	.	CASSLSGVHQETQYF	TGTGCCAGCAGCTTATCGGGAGTCCACCAAGAGACCCAGTACTTC